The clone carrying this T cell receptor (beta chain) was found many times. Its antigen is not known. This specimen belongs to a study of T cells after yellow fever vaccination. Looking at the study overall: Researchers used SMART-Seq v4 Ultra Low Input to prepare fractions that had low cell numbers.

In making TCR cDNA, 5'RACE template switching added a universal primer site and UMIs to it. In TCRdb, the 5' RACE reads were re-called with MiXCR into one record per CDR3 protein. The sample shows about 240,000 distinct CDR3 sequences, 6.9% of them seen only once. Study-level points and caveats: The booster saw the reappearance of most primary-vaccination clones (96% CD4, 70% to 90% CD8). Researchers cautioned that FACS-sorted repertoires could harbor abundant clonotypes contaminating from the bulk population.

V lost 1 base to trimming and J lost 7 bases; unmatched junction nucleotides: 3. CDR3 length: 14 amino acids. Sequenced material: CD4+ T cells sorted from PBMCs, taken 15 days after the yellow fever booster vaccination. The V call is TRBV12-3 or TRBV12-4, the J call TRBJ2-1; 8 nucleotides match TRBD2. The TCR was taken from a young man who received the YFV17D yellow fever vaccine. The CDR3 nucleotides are TGTGCCAGCAGTTTAGAGTCTAGCGGGAATGAGCAGTTCTTC. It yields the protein CASSLESSGNEQFF.